Presented here are 11 T cell receptor beta chains from one specimen sequenced in a study of blood T cell repertoires in COVID-19. TCRdb keeps only in-frame clones here, not all; method: immunoSEQ multiplex PCR. The sample has more than 250,000 clones; about nine tenths are singletons. The specimen sequenced was peripheral blood. The receptors derive from a middle-aged man with active or convalescent COVID-19.

The chain carries TRBV11-3 and TRBJ2-5; TRBD2 is a possible D gene (6 bases). Per the germline V gene, CDR1 is SGHNT and CDR2 is YENEEA. CDR3 length equals 13 residues. The V gene lost 3 bases and the J gene lost 4 bases, with 9 bases spanning the gap. The CDR3 nucleotides are TGTGCCAGCAGCTTCGGGGGAGGAGAGACCCAGTACTTC. Protein: CASSFGGGETQYF.

V and J are TRBV5-1 and TRBJ2-1; tentatively, D is TRBD1 (5 bases). Germline CDR1 reads SGHRS; CDR2 reads YFSETQ. The CDR3 length is 19 residues. With 1 base removed from V and 0 bases from J, the gap between germline ends came to 20 bases. Written as DNA, the CDR3 is TGCGCCAGCAGCTTGTTAGGCAGGGTATCGGATGGCTCCTACAATGAGCAGTTCTTC. Its protein is CASSLLGRVSDGSYNEQFF.

The rearrangement links TRBV27 to TRBJ1-5; D is undetermined. Trimming pared 5 bases from V and 2 bases from J, leaving 4 bases between. The CDR3 spans 12 residues. CDR1 is MNHEY, CDR2 SMNVEV, per germline (reference sequence). This CDR3 reads CASSTGNQPQHF. The CDR3 DNA follows: TGTGCCAGCAGTACAGGCAATCAGCCCCAGCATTTT.

Points on this clone: Other DNA variants within this sample encode the same CDR3. This chain links TRBV3-1 (or the pseudogene TRBV3-2) with TRBJ2-5; 11 bases match TRBD2. Germline-derived CDR1 and CDR2 are LGHDT and YNNKEL (reference sequence). V trimming: 4 bases; J trimming: 2 bases; junction bases outside the gene matches: 3. This CDR3 comprises 15 residues. The CDR3 DNA sequence: TGTGCCAGCAGCCTCGGACTAGCGGGTCAAGAGACCCAGTACTTC. As protein: CASSLGLAGQETQYF.

The J gene is TRBJ2-2, the V gene TRBV5-1, with D possibly TRBD2 on 5 matching bases. CDR1 and CDR2 (germline): SGHRS, YFSETQ. The CDR3 extends over 17 amino acids. Trimming left V 6 bases short and J 4 bases short, with 22 bases between. The CDR3 DNA is TGCGCCAGCAACCTTGCAGGCGGACGGGGTTTCACCGGGGAGCTGTTTTTT. This translates into CASNLAGGRGFTGELFF. The variable domain in full, completed from reference TRBV5-1 and TRBJ2-2, reads KAGVTQTPRYLIKTRGQQVTLSCSPISGHRSVSWYQQTPGQGLQFLFEYFSETQRNKGNFPGRFSGRQFSNSRSEMNVSTLELGDSALYLCASNLAGGRGFTGELFFGEGSRLTVL.

The V call is TRBV5-1, the J call TRBJ2-5; 8 nucleotides align to TRBD2. The junction had 6 bases not matched to a gene; V was cut back by 0 bases and J by 5 bases. CDR3 length equals 15 residues. Germline V lookup: CDR1 SGHRS, CDR2 YFSETQ. The CDR3 protein is CASSLGAGAHETQYF. In nucleotides, the CDR3 is TGCGCCAGCAGCTTGGGAGCGGGAGCTCACGAGACCCAGTACTTC.

CDR3 region: CASSEGGNGNTIYF. CDR3 DNA sequence: TGTGCCAGCAGTGAAGGAGGGAACGGAAACACCATATATTTT. V and J are TRBV6-1 and TRBJ1-3; D gene unclear. V lost 1 base and J 4 bases, leaving 8 bases between the germline ends. This CDR3 has 14 amino acids. Germline loops: CDR1 MNHNS, CDR2 SASEGT.

This sequence joins TRBV2 and TRBJ1-6, with 10 nucleotides matching TRBD1. The germline V gene has CDR1 SNHLY and CDR2 FYNNEI. The CDR3 length is 15 residues. J lost 13 bases, V lost 4 bases, and 10 bases had no gene match. The DNA for the CDR3 is TGTGCCAGCAGTGCAGGGACAGGGGTGGGCTCGCCCCTCCACTTT. It yields the protein CASSAGTGVGSPLHF.

The V call is TRBV7-3, the J call TRBJ1-6; D is uncertain. Germline V gives CDR1 SGHTA, CDR2 FQGTGA. Trimming pared 5 bases from V and 10 bases from J, leaving 18 bases between. The CDR3 contains 15 residues. The CDR3 loop is CASSPGGRENSPLHF. DNA of the CDR3: TGTGCCAGCAGCCCAGGTGGTCGGGAGAACTCACCCCTCCACTTT.

This rearrangement joins TRBV7-2 to TRBJ2-7; the match to TRBD2 covers 7 bases. This CDR3 comprises 14 residues. CDR1 and CDR2 (germline): SGHTA, FQGNSA. With V trimmed by 1 base and J by 5 bases, 5 bases remained unmatched. As DNA, the CDR3 is TGTGCCAGCAGCTTAGAACTAGCGATCAACGAGCAGTACTTC. Protein product: CASSLELAINEQYF. The whole variable domain, filled in from reference TRBV7-2 and TRBJ2-7, reads GAGVSQSPSNKVTEKGKDVELRCDPISGHTALYWYRQSLGQGLEFLIYFQGNSAPDKSGLPSDRFSAERTGGSVSTLTIQRTQQEDSAVYLCASSLELAINEQYFGPGTRLTVT.

The genes are TRBV7-2 and TRBJ2-5, with TRBD2 matching over 8 bases. After removal of 5 bases from V and 5 bases from J, the junction contained 7 bases not matched to a gene. The V gene's germline CDR1 is SGHTA and CDR2 FQGNSA. CDR3 length: 14 amino acids. This CDR3 is CASSNEGLDETQYF. CDR3 DNA: TGTGCCAGCAGCAACGAGGGACTAGACGAGACCCAGTACTTC.